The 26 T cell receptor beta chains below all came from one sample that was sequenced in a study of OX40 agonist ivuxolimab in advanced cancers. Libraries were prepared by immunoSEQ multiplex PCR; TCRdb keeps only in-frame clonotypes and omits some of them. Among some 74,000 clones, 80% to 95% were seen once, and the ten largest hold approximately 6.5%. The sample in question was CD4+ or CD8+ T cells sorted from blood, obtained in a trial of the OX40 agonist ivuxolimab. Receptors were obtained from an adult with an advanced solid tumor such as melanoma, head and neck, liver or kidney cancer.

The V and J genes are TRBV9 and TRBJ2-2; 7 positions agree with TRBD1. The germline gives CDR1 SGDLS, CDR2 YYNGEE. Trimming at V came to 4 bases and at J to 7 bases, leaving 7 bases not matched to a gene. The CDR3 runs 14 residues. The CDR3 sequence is CASSFRGMVGELFF. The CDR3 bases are TGTGCCAGCAGCTTCAGGGGGATGGTCGGGGAGCTGTTTTTT.

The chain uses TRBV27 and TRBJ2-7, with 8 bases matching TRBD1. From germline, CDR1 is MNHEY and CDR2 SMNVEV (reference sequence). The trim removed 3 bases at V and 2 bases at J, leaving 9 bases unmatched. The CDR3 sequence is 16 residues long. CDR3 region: CASSLVRGTGAYEQYF. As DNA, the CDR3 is TGTGCCAGCAGTTTGGTTCGAGGGACAGGAGCCTACGAGCAGTACTTC.

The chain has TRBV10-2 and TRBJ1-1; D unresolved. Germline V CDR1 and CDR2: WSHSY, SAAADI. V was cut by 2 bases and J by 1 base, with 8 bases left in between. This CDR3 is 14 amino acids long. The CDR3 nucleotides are TGCGCCAGCAGTGAGACGCAGAGGAACACTGAAGCTTTCTTT. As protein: CASSETQRNTEAFF.

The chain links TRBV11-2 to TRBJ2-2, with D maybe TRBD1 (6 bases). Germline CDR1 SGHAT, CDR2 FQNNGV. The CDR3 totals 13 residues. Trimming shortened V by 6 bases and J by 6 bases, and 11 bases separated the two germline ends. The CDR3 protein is CASRGHYPGELFF. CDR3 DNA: TGTGCCAGCAGGGGACACTACCCCGGGGAGCTGTTTTTT.

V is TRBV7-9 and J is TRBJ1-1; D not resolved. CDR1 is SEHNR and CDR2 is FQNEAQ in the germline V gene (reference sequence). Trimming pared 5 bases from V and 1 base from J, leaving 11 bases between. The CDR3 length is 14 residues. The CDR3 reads CASSDNLSNTEAFF. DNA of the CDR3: TGTGCCAGCAGCGATAATCTTTCGAACACTGAAGCTTTCTTT.

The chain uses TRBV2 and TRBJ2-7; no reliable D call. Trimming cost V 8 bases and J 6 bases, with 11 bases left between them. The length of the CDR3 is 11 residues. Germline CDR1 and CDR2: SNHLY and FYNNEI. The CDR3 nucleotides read TGTGCCAGCGGGTCGAGACGCGAGCAGTACTTC. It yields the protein CASGSRREQYF.

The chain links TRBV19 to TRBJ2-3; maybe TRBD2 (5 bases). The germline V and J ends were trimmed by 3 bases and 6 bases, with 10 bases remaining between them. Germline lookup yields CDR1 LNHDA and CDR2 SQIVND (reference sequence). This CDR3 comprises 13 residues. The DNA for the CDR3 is TGTGCCAGTAGTATCGTCGGGAAGGATACGCAGTATTTT. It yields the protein CASSIVGKDTQYF.

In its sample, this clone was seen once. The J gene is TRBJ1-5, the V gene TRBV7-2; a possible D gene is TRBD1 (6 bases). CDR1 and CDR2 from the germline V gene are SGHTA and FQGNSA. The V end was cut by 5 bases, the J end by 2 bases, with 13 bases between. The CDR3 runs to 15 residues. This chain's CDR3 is CASSKGGGGNQPQHF. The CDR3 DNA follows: TGTGCCAGCAGCAAGGGGGGGGGAGGCAATCAGCCCCAGCATTTT.

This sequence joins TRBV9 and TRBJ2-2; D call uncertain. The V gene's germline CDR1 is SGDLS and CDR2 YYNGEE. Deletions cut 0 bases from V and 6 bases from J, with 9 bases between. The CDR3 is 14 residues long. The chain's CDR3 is CASSVAWGSGELFF. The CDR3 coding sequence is TGTGCCAGCAGCGTAGCCTGGGGATCCGGGGAGCTGTTTTTT. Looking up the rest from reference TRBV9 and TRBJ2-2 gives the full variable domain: DSGVTQTPKHLITATGQRVTLRCSPRSGDLSVYWYQQSLDQGLQFLIQYYNGEERAKGNILERFSAQQFPDLHSELNLSSLELGDSALYFCASSVAWGSGELFFGEGSRLTVL.

CDR3 in amino acids: CASSELYSNQPQHF. DNA of the CDR3: TGTGCCAGCAGTGAACTTTATAGCAATCAGCCCCAGCATTTT. This chain connects TRBV6-1 to TRBJ1-5; D gene unclear. Trimming removed 2 bases from V and 0 bases from J, with 5 bases in between. Germline CDR1 is MNHNS and CDR2 is SASEGT. The CDR3 is made up of 14 amino acids.

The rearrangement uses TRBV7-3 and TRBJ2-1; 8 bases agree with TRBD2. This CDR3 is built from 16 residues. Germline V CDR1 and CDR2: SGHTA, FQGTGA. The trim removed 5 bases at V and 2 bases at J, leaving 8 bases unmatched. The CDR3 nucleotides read TGTGCCAGCAGCAATGGGCCACTAGCGGCCTACAATGAGCAGTTCTTC. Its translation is CASSNGPLAAYNEQFF.

CDR3 sequence: CATSRDQRNYGYTF. CDR3 bases: TGTGCCACCAGCAGAGATCAACGTAACTATGGCTACACCTTC. This rearrangement joins TRBV15 to TRBJ1-2; unclear D gene. This CDR3 spans 14 amino acids. V lost 0 bases and J lost 1, with 6 bases in between. CDR1 and CDR2 (germline): LNHNV, YYDKDF (reference sequence). The whole variable domain, filled in from reference TRBV15 and TRBJ1-2, reads DAMVIQNPRYQVTQFGKPVTLSCSQTLNHNVMYWYQQKSSQAPKLLFHYYDKDFNNEADTPDNFQSRRPNTSFCFLDIRSPGLGDTAMYLCATSRDQRNYGYTFGSGTRLTVV.

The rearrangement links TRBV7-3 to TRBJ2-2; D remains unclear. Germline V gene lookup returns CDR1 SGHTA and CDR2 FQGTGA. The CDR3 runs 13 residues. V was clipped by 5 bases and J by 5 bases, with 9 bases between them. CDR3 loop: CASSAGTTGELFF. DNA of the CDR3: TGTGCCAGCAGCGCCGGCACAACCGGGGAGCTGTTTTTT.

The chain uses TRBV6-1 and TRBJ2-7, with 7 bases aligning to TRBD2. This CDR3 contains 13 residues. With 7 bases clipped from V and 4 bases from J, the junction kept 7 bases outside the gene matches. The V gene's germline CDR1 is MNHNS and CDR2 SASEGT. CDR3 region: CASNRGERYEQYF. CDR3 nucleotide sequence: TGTGCCAGCAATCGGGGGGAACGGTACGAGCAGTACTTC.

The DNA of the CDR3 is TGTGCCAGCAGTGGGAGACTAGCGGGAGGAACAGATACGCAGTATTTT. Its translation is CASSGRLAGGTDTQYF. The rearrangement uses TRBV6-1 and TRBJ2-3; TRBD2 agrees at 13 bases. From germline, CDR1 is MNHNS and CDR2 SASEGT. The CDR3 extends over 16 amino acids. V lost 4 bases to trimming and J lost 3 bases; unmatched junction nucleotides: 4.

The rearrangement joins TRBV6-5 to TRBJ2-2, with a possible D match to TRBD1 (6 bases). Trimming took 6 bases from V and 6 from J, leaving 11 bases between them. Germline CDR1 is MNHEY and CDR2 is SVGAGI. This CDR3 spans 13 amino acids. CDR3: CASRGPGAGELFF. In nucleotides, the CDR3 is TGTGCCAGCAGAGGACCAGGGGCCGGGGAGCTGTTTTTT.

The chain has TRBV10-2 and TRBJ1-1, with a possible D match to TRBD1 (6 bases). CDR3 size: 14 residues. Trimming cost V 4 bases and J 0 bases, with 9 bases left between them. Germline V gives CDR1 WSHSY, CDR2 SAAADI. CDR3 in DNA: TGCGCCAGCAGTGGGGGGCAGGTGAACACTGAAGCTTTCTTT. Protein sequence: CASSGGQVNTEAFF.

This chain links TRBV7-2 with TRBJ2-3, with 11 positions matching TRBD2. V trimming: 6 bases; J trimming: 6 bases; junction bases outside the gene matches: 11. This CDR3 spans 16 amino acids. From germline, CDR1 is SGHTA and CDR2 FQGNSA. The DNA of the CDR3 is TGTGCCAGCAGTTGGGGAACTAGCGGGAGTTTGGATACGCAGTATTTT. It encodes CASSWGTSGSLDTQYF.

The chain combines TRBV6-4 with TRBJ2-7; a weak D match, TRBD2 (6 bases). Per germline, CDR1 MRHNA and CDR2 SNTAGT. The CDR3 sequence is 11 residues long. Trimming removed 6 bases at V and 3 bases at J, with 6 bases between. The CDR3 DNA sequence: TGTGCCAGCAGGGGGGGCTACGAGCAGTACTTC. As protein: CASRGGYEQYF.

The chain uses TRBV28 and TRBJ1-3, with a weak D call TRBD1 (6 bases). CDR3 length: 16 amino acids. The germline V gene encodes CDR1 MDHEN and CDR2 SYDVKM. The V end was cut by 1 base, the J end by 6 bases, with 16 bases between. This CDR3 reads CASSLSTDRRENTIYF. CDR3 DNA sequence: TGTGCCAGCAGTTTATCAACTGACAGGAGGGAAAACACCATATATTTT.

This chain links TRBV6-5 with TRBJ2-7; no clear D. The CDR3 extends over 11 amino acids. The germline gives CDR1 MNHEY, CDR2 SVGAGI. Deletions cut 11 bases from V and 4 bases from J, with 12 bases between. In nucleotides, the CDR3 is TGTGCCTTCCCTCCCAGGTACGAGCAGTACTTC. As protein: CAFPPRYEQYF.

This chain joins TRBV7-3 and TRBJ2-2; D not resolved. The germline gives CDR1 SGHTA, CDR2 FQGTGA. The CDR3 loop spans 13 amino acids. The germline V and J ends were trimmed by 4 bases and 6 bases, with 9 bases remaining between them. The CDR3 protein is CASSSQKSGELFF. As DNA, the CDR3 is TGTGCCAGCAGCTCACAGAAATCCGGGGAGCTGTTTTTT.

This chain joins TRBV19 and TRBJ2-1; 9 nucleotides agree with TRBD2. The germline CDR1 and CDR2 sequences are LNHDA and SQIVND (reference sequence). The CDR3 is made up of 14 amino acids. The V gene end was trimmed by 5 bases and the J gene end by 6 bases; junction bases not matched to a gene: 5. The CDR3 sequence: CASSFSGSFNEQFF. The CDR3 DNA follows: TGTGCCAGTAGTTTTAGCGGGAGTTTCAATGAGCAGTTCTTC.

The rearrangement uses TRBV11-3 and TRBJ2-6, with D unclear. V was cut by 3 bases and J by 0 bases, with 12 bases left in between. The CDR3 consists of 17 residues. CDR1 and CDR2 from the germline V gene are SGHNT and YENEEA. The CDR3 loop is CASSFGSAASGANVLTF. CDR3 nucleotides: TGTGCCAGCAGCTTTGGGTCAGCAGCCTCTGGGGCCAACGTCCTGACTTTC.

CDR3 residues: CASSPSRYGYTF. The CDR3 nucleotides read TGTGCCAGCAGTCCCTCCCGCTATGGCTACACCTTC. The chain combines TRBV28 with TRBJ1-2; no definite D call. V lost 5 bases and J lost 4, with 8 bases in between. Germline-derived CDR1 and CDR2 are MDHEN and SYDVKM. There are 12 residues in the CDR3.

This chain's CDR3 is CASSFSAGDYEQYF. The CDR3 nucleotides read TGTGCCAGCAGCTTTTCAGCGGGAGACTACGAGCAGTACTTC. V usage is TRBV5-4 and J usage is TRBJ2-7; 8 bases align to TRBD2. V gave up 2 bases and J gave up 3 bases; unmatched junction bases: 4. The germline V gene has CDR1 SGHNT and CDR2 YYREEE (reference sequence). CDR3 length: 14 amino acids.